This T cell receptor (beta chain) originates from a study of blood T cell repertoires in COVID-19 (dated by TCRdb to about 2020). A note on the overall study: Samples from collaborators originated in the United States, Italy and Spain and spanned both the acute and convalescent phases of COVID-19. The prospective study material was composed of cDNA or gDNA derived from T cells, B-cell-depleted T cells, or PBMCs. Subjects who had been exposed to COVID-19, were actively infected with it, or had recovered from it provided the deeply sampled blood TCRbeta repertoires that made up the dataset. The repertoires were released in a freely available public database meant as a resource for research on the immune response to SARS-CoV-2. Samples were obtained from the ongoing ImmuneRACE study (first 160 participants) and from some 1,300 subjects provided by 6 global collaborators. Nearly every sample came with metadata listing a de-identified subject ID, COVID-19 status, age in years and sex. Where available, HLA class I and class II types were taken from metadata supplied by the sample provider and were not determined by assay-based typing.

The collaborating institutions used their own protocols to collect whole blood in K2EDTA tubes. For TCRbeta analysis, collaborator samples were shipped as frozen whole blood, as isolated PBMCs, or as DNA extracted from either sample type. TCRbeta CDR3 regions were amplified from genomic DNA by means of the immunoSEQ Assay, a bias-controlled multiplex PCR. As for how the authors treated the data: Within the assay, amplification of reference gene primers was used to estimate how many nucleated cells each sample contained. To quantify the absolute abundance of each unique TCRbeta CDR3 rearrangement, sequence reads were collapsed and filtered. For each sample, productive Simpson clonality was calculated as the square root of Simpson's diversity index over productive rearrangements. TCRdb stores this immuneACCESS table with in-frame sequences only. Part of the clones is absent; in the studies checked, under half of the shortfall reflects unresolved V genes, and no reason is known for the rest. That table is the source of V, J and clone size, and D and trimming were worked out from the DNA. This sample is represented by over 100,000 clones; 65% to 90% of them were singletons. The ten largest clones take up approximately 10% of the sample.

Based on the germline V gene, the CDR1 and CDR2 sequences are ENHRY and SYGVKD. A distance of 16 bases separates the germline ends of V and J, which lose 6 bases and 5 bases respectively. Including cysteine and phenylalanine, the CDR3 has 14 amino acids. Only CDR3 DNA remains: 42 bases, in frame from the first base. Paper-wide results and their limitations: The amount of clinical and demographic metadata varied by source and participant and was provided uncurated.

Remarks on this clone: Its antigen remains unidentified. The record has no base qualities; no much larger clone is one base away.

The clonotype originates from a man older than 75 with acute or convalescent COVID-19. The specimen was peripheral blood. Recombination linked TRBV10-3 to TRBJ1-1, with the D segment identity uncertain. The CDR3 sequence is CAISSPSRQTEAFF. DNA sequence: TGTGCCATCAGCTCTCCCTCAAGACAAACTGAAGCTTTCTTT.